One and the same sample provided the 9 T cell receptor beta chains below, sequenced in a study of identifying expanded T cells in peripheral blood. Assay used: immunoSEQ multiplex PCR; TCRdb lists only in-frame clones, some missing. The repertoire holds roughly 63,000 clones, with approximately 83% as singletons. The specimen sequenced was blood. These receptors were collected from a person aged 18 to 75 in good health.

This clone was detected once. V usage is TRBV10-3 and J usage is TRBJ2-3; TRBD1 agrees at 7 bases. Trimming took 2 bases from V and 5 from J; bases not matched to a gene: 13. CDR1 and CDR2 (germline): ENHRY, SYGVKD. The CDR3 has 17 residues. The CDR3 loop reads CAISELETGTFIDTQYF. In nucleotides, the CDR3 is TGTGCCATCAGTGAGCTCGAGACAGGGACGTTCATAGATACGCAGTATTTT.

The chain combines TRBV27 with TRBJ1-4; D possibly corresponds to TRBD1 (5 bases). CDR3 length: 14 amino acids. The germline CDR1 and CDR2 sequences are MNHEY and SMNVEV (reference sequence). V lost 8 bases and J lost 3, with 13 bases in between. The CDR3 loop reads CASRPGVANEKLFF. The CDR3 nucleotides are TGTGCCAGCCGCCCGGGGGTGGCTAATGAAAAACTGTTTTTT.

CDR3 DNA sequence: TGTGCCAGCAACCCCCATGGGGACAGGGACGGCGGCTACACCTTC. It is translated as CASNPHGDRDGGYTF. The V gene is TRBV6-1, the J gene TRBJ1-2; 9 bases are a match to TRBD1. The CDR3 totals 15 residues. Per the germline V gene, CDR1 is MNHNS and CDR2 is SASEGT. V shed 7 bases and J 8 bases; nucleotides not matched to a gene: 14.

This clone was seen just once. The V call is TRBV5-5, the J call TRBJ2-7; TRBD1 aligns across 7 bases. This CDR3 region has 14 residues. The junction had 7 bases not matched to a gene; V was cut back by 4 bases and J by 3 bases. The V gene's germline CDR1 is SGHKS and CDR2 YYEKEE (reference sequence). The CDR3 loop is CASSRSRDSYEQYF. The CDR3 coding sequence is TGTGCCAGCAGCCGCTCCAGGGACAGCTACGAGCAGTACTTC.

CDR3 sequence (DNA): TGTGCCAGCAGTCCATCAGCCGGGGATGGCAATCAGCCCCAGCATTTT. It specifies CASSPSAGDGNQPQHF. This sequence joins TRBV27 and TRBJ1-5; no clear D gene. V lost 5 bases and J lost 2, with 16 bases in between. Germline lookup yields CDR1 MNHEY and CDR2 SMNVEV (reference sequence). The CDR3 spans 16 residues.

CDR3 residues: CASSTRQGRTDTQYF. In DNA, the CDR3 is TGTGCCAGCAGCACGAGACAGGGGCGCACAGATACGCAGTATTTT. This sequence joins TRBV7-2 and TRBJ2-3, with 8 bases identical to TRBD1. The CDR3 is made up of 15 amino acids. J was trimmed by 1 base and V by 5 bases; bases with no gene match: 5. Germline V CDR1 and CDR2: SGHTA, FQGNSA.

This sequence joins TRBV6-1 and TRBJ2-7; possibly TRBD1 for D (5 bases). Per the germline V gene, CDR1 is MNHNS and CDR2 is SASEGT. This CDR3 is built from 13 residues. V lost 4 bases and J lost 2, with 9 bases in between. CDR3 bases: TGTGCCAGCAGTGTTTCGACAGCCTACGAGCAGTACTTC. It codes for CASSVSTAYEQYF.

The chain combines TRBV6-5 with TRBJ2-5; TRBD1 is a possible D gene (6 bases). The V and J ends lost 10 bases and 5 bases respectively, with 11 bases between them. The germline gives CDR1 MNHEY, CDR2 SVGAGI. The CDR3 is made up of 11 amino acids. CDR3 bases: TGTGCCACCCAGGGGCCCGAGACCCAGTACTTC. Amino acids: CATQGPETQYF.

The chain joins TRBV7-2 to TRBJ2-7; TRBD1 is a possible D gene (5 bases). The CDR3 extends over 16 amino acids. Germline CDR1 and CDR2: SGHTA and FQGNSA. Between the trimmed V and J ends, which lost 1 base and 2 bases, there was a span of 15 bases. The CDR3 loop reads CASSLEGARYPYEQYV. Here the CDR3 DNA reads TGTGCCAGCAGCTTAGAAGGGGCTCGATATCCCTACGAGCAGTACGTC.